These T cell receptor beta chains were read from a single sample in a study of blood T cell repertoires in COVID-19. The protocol was immunoSEQ multiplex PCR, while the TCRdb copy is restricted to in-frame clones and leaves out a portion. The sample yields 140,000 to 150,000 clones, approximately 87% seen once. The sequencing input was peripheral blood. These receptors all stem from a man aged 80 or over with acute or convalescent COVID-19. Each CDR3 is given with its conserved first and last residue. The D gene is left open where the match is weak.

j_call | v_call | d_call | cdr3_aa | cdr3_nt
TRBJ2-4 | TRBV28 | TRBD2 | CASSSPRGGGQRNIQYF | TGTGCCAGCAGTTCACCCCGTGGGGGGGGTCAGAGGAACATTCAGTACTTC
TRBJ1-5 | TRBV30 | - | CAWSPTGGIGQPQHF | TGTGCCTGGAGCCCGACGGGGGGGATCGGGCAGCCCCAGCATTTT
TRBJ1-6 | TRBV21-1 | - | CATGTASYNSPLHF | TGTGCCACTGGGACAGCCTCCTATAATTCACCCCTCCACTTT
TRBJ2-5 | TRBV3-1/TRBV3-2 | - | CASGIQVGETQYF | TGTGCCAGCGGAATTCAGGTTGGAGAGACCCAGTACTTC
TRBJ1-3 | TRBV5-1 | TRBD1 | CASSGGQGGNTIYF | TGCGCCAGCAGCGGTGGACAGGGAGGAAACACCATATATTTT
TRBJ1-3 | TRBV28 | - | CASTLYSGNTIYF | TGTGCCAGCACCTTATACTCTGGAAACACCATATATTTT
TRBJ2-7 | TRBV28 | TRBD1 | CASSWGQGFEQYF | TGTGCCAGCAGTTGGGGACAGGGGTTCGAGCAGTACTTC
TRBJ2-1 | TRBV27 | - | CASSSSHRESVEQFF | TGTGCCAGCAGTTCATCCCACAGGGAATCAGTTGAGCAGTTCTTC
TRBJ1-4 | TRBV27 | - | CASRGSSGEKLFF | TGTGCCAGCAGGGGCTCGAGTGGGGAAAAACTGTTTTTT
TRBJ2-1 | TRBV19 | TRBD2 | CASTIAGGTYNEQFF | TGTGCCAGTACCATAGCGGGGGGAACCTACAATGAGCAGTTCTTC
TRBJ2-2 | TRBV7-8 | TRBD2 | CASSPRDYLTGELFF | TGTGCCAGCAGCCCAAGGGACTACCTCACCGGGGAGCTGTTTTTT